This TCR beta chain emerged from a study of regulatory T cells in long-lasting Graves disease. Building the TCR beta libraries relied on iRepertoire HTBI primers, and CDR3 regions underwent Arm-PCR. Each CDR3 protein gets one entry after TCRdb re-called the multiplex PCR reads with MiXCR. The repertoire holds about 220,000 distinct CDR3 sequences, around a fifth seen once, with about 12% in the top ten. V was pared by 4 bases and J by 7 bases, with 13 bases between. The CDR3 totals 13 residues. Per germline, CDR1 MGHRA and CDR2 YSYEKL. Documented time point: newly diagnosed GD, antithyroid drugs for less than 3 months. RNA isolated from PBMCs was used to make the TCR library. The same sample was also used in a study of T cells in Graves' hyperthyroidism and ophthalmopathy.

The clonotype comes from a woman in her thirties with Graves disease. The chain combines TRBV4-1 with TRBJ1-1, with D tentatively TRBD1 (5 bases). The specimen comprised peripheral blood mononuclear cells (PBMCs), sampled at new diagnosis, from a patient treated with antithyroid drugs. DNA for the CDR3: TGCGCCAGCAGCCGGGGGACGGCGAGTGAAGCTTTCTTT. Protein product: CASSRGTASEAFF.